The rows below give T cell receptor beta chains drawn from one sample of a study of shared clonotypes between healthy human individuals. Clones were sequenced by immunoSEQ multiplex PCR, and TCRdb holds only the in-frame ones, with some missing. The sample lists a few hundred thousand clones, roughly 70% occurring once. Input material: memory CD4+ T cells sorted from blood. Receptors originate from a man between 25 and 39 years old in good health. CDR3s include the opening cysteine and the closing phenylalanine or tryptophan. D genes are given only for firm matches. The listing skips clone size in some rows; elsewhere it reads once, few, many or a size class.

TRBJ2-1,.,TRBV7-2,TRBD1,CASSLRGGFSYNEQFF,TGTGCCAGCAGCTTACGAGGGGGCTTCTCCTACAATGAGCAGTTCTTC
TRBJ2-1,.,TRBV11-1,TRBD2,CASRSGTSGRNEQFF,TGTGCCAGCAGATCCGGGACTAGCGGGAGAAATGAGCAGTTCTTC
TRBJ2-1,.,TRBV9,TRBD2,CASSPGLAYPYNEQFF,TGTGCCAGCAGCCCGGGACTAGCGTACCCCTACAATGAGCAGTTCTTC
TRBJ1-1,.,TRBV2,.,CASSGYLTVNTEAFF,TGTGCCAGCAGTGGATACTTGACGGTGAACACTGAAGCTTTCTTT
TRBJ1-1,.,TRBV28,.,CASSLGRRNTEAFF,TGTGCCAGCAGTTTGGGGCGTAGGAACACTGAAGCTTTCTTT
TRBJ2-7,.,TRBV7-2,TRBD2,CASSLEGGSSYEQYF,TGTGCCAGCAGCTTAGAGGGCGGGAGCTCCTACGAGCAGTACTTC
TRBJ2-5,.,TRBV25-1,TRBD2,CATDGLPGGETQYF,TGTGCCACCGACGGCCTTCCGGGAGGAGAGACCCAGTACTTC
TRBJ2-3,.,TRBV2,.,CASRTGPTDTQYF,TGTGCCAGCAGGACCGGTCCCACAGATACGCAGTATTTT
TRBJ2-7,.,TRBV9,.,CASSVTDRAGEQYF,TGTGCCAGCAGCGTTACAGACAGGGCGGGGGAGCAGTACTTC
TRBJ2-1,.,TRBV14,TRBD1,CASSPPGTGLREQFF,TGTGCCAGCAGCCCCCCCGGGACAGGGCTTCGTGAGCAGTTCTTC
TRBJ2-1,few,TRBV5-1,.,CASSQTSYNEQFF,TGCGCCAGCAGCCAGACTAGCTACAATGAGCAGTTCTTC
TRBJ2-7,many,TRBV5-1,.,CASSLGYLYEQYF,TGCGCCAGCAGCTTGGGGTACTTGTACGAGCAGTACTTC
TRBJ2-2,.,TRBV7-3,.,CASSYSGPGELFF,TGTGCCAGCAGCTATTCAGGCCCCGGGGAGCTGTTTTTT
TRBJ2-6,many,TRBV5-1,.,CASSLVSGSGANVLTF,TGCGCCAGCAGCTTGGTTAGCGGCTCTGGGGCCAACGTCCTGACTTTC
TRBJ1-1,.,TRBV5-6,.,CASSFDSSMNTEAFF,TGTGCCAGCAGCTTTGATTCGTCCATGAACACTGAAGCTTTCTTT
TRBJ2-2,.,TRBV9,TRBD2,CASSVAGLAANTGELFF,TGTGCCAGCAGCGTAGCCGGACTAGCGGCGAACACCGGGGAGCTGTTTTTT
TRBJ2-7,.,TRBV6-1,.,CASSPGFPPYEQYF,TGTGCCAGCAGTCCGGGATTCCCTCCCTACGAGCAGTACTTC
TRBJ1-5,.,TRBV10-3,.,CASRGHSNQPQHF,TGTGCCAGCCGGGGACATAGCAATCAGCCCCAGCATTTT
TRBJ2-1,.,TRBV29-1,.,CSVNRGGPYNEQFF,TGCAGCGTCAACAGGGGAGGCCCCTACAATGAGCAGTTCTTC
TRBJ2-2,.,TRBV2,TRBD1,CASRDKGQGGNTGELFF,TGTGCCAGCAGAGATAAGGGACAGGGCGGGAACACCGGGGAGCTGTTTTTT
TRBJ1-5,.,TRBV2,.,CASSEAIQGWQPQHF,TGTGCCAGCAGTGAAGCGATACAGGGTTGGCAGCCCCAGCATTTT
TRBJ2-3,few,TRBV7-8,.,CASSLDGAGDTDTQYF,TGTGCCAGCAGCTTAGATGGAGCGGGCGACACAGATACGCAGTATTTT
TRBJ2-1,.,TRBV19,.,CASSMVSDEQFF,TGTGCCAGTAGTATGGTAAGCGATGAGCAGTTCTTC
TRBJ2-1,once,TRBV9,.,CASSRDADGNNEQFF,TGTGCCAGCAGCAGAGATGCCGACGGAAACAATGAGCAGTTCTTC
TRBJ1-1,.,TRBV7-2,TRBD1,CASSLVGTGVDEAFF,TGTGCCAGCAGCTTAGTAGGGACAGGGGTGGATGAAGCTTTCTTT
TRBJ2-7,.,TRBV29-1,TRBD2,CSVGLGASGGEGEQYF,TGCAGCGTTGGGTTAGGGGCTAGCGGAGGCGAGGGCGAGCAGTACTTC
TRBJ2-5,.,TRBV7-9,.,CASTSGGGPEQTQYF,TGTGCCAGCACCTCAGGGGGAGGGCCGGAACAGACCCAGTACTTC
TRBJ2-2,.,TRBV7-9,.,CASSFPGQTLVGELFF,TGTGCCAGCAGCTTTCCGGGACAAACGTTGGTCGGGGAGCTGTTTTTT
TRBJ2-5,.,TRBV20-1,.,CSAEQETQYF,TGCAGTGCTGAGCAAGAGACCCAGTACTTC
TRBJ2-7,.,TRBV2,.,CASSDNRAVAYEQYF,TGTGCCAGCAGTGATAACAGGGCGGTTGCCTACGAGCAGTACTTC
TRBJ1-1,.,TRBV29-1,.,CRVGLGGNSEAFF,TGCAGGGTCGGACTAGGGGGGAACAGTGAAGCTTTCTTT
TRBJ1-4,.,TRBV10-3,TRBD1,CAISEIPGTGGEKLFF,TGTGCCATCAGTGAAATCCCCGGGACAGGGGGTGAAAAACTGTTTTTT
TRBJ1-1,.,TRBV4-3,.,CASSPRAHLNTEAFF,TGCGCCAGCAGCCCTCGTGCGCATTTGAACACTGAAGCTTTCTTT
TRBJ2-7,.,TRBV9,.,CASSVEPAAGQYF,TGTGCCAGCAGCGTAGAGCCGGCCGCTGGGCAGTACTTC
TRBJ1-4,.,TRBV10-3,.,CAVRGTEDEKLFF,TGTGCCGTACGGGGGACGGAGGATGAGAAACTGTTTTTT
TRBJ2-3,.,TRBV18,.,CASSYTDTQYF,TGTGCCAGCTCCTACACAGATACGCAGTATTTT
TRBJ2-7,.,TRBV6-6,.,CASRATGSSSYEQYF,TGTGCCAGCAGAGCAACAGGGTCGAGCTCCTACGAGCAGTACTTC
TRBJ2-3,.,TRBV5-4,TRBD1,CASSPDRGVTDTQYF,TGTGCCAGCAGCCCGGACAGGGGTGTTACAGATACGCAGTATTTT
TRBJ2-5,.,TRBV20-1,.,CSAGSRETQYF,TGCAGTGCTGGGAGTAGAGAGACCCAGTACTTC
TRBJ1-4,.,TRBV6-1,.,CASARATNEKLFF,TGTGCCAGCGCCAGGGCAACTAATGAAAAACTGTTTTTT
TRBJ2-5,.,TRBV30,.,CAWGPRETQYF,TGTGCCTGGGGTCCTAGGGAGACCCAGTACTTC